The sequence of this T cell receptor beta chain was determined in a study of blood T cell repertoires in COVID-19 (dated by TCRdb to the early 2020s). For the wider study: The collaborator samples originated in the United States, Italy and Spain and spanned the acute and convalescent phases of COVID-19. The repertoires were released in a freely available public database intended as a resource for research on the immune response to SARS-CoV-2. The dataset comprised deeply sampled blood TCRbeta repertoires from subjects exposed to, actively infected with, or recovered from COVID-19. A de-identified subject ID, COVID-19 status, age in years and sex were almost always included in the sample metadata. The prospective study material was composed of cDNA or gDNA derived from T cells, B-cell-depleted T cells, or PBMCs. The samples were drawn from the first 160 participants of the ongoing ImmuneRACE study and from 1,254 subjects provided by 6 global collaborators. Where available, HLA class I and class II types were obtained from metadata supplied by the sample provider rather than from assay-based typing.

At one collaborating source in Seattle, patients were enrolled during active infection and were followed longitudinally through the course of disease. Collaborating institutions collected whole blood in K2EDTA tubes following their own protocols. For TCRbeta analysis, collaborators shipped samples in one of three forms: frozen whole blood, isolated PBMCs, or DNA extracted from either of those sample types. On the study overall, not on this receptor specifically: The amount of clinical and demographic metadata varied by source and participant and was provided uncurated.

TCRbeta CDR3 regions were amplified from genomic DNA using the immunoSEQ Assay, a bias-controlled multiplex PCR. The source study handled its data this way. Within the assay, amplification of reference gene primers was used to estimate how many nucleated cells each sample contained. To quantify the absolute abundance of each unique TCRbeta CDR3 rearrangement, sequence reads were collapsed and filtered. For each sample, productive Simpson clonality was calculated by taking the square root of Simpson's diversity index across productive rearrangements. Imported from immuneACCESS, the table was reduced by TCRdb to in-frame sequences with V and J called. These copies leave out some clones; in studies compared against another copy, an unresolved V gene accounts for under half, and the cause of the remainder is not known. That table furnishes V, J and clone size, whereas the DNA furnished D and trimming. Within this sample are around 290,000 clones, with roughly nine tenths of them counted one time only. About 2% of the sample goes to the ten largest clones.

The cysteine opens and the phenylalanine closes a CDR3 of 14 amino acids. Only the CDR3 DNA is retained, 42 bases long and in frame from the first base. Germline trimming amounts to 5 bases on V and 2 bases on J, with 5 as the count of junction bases outside the gene matches. CDR1 SGHVS and CDR2 FQNEAQ are derived from the germline V gene. For this clone: The specificity of this receptor is unknown. Within one base of it there is no much larger clone, and no base qualities were kept.

The sequencing sample was made of peripheral blood. This clonotype was obtained from a woman aged 25 to 45 with COVID-19, enrolled during active disease. The rearranged segments are TRBV7-8 and TRBJ2-5; 7 of the junction bases match TRBD2. Here is the DNA: TGTGCCAGCAGCCGAGGACTAGTTCAAGAGACCCAGTACTTC. It specifies CASSRGLVQETQYF.